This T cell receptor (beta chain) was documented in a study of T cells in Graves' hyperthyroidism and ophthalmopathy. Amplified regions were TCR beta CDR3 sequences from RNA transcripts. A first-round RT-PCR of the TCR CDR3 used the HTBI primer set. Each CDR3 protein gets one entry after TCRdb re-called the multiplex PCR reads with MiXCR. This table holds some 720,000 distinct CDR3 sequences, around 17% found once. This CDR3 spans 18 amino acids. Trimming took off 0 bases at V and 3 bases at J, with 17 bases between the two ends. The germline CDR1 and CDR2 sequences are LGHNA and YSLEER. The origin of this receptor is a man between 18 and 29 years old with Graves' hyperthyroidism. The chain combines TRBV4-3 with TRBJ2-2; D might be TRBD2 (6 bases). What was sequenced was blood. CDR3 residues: CASSQEARGGVDTGELFF. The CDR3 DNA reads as TGCGCCAGCAGCCAAGAAGCGCGGGGAGGAGTAGACACCGGGGAGCTGTTTTTT.